This TCR beta chain is drawn from a study of T cell repertoires in cytomegalovirus infection (dated by TCRdb to the late 2010s). With respect to the entire study: Recently identified HLA-C-restricted CMV epitopes, whose presentation resists viral immunomodulation, were targeted by peptide stimulations together with well-studied HLA-B-restricted epitopes. Donor HLA type was relevant to the analysis, as public TCR beta signatures indicated carriage of CMV infection together with the matching HLA type.

Turning to this clonotype: The antigen this receptor binds is unknown. Base qualities are not provided; no much larger clone lies one nucleotide away.

CDR1 LNHDA and CDR2 SQIVND were looked up in the germline V gene (reference sequence). Counted from cysteine to phenylalanine, this CDR3 has 13 amino acids. Only CDR3 DNA is held: 39 bases, read in frame from base 1. Trimming costs V 7 bases and J 5 bases, and their ends lie 12 bases apart. The paper's findings and limits, for the study overall: Carriers of CMV infection plus the relevant HLA type were discriminated by the cumulative frequency of public TCR beta family members in the study cohort and in an independent approximately 360-donor cohort. In the ex vivo response, HLA-C-restricted CMV-specific TCR beta clonotypes were dominant, and in two of eight donors the single most frequent clonotype came from this HLA-C-restricted group.

TCRdb shows the sequencer as Illumina HiSeq 1500. TCRdb reanalyzed the raw reads on its own, using fastp at Q25 for trimming and MiXCR for clone calling, and kept in-frame beta chains. Each CDR3 protein appears once, grouped with its most common genes and DNA. The sample table contains some 940,000 distinct CDR3 sequences; only one count was recorded for about a third of them. The leading ten clones occupy more than 12% of the sample. The sample's treatment or condition label is to be understood as: in vitro stimulation with specific CMV peptide epitopes to enrich CMV-specific T cells. This sequence uses TRBV19 and TRBJ1-5; TRBD1 is perhaps the D gene, given 6 matching bases. The clonotype was recovered from a human donor in good health (CMV status not recorded). Some clones in this sample may be carry-over from other donors' samples. Sequencing used cultured CD8+ T cells from PBMCs, obtained from culture after CMV antigen stimulation. The sequenced DNA is TGTGCCAGTATCGACAGGCCCCATCAGCCCCAGCATTTT. It codes for CASIDRPHQPQHF.